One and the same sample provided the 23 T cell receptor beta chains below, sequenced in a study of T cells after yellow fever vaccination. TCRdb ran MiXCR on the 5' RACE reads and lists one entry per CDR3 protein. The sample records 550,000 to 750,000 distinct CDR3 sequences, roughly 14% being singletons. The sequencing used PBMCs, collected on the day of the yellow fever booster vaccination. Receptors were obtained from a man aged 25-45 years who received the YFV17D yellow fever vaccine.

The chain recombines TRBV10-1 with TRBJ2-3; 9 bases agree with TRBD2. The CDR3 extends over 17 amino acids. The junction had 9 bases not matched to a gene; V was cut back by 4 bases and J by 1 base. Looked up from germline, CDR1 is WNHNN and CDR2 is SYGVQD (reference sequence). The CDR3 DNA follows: TGCGCCAGCAGTGGAGGGCCCGCTAGCGGGGGCACAGATACGCAGTATTTT. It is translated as CASSGGPASGGTDTQYF.

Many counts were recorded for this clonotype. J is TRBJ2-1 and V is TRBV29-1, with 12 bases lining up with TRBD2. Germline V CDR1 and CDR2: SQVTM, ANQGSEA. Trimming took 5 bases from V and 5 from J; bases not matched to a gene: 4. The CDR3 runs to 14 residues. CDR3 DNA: TGCAGCGTTAGAACTAGCGGGAGGAACAATGAGCAGTTCTTC. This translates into CSVRTSGRNNEQFF.

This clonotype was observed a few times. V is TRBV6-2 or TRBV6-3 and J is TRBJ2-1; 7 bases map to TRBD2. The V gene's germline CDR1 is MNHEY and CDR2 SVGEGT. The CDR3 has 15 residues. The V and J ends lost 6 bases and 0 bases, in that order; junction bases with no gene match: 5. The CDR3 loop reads CASRGTKSSYNEQFF. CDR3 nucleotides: TGTGCCAGCAGAGGGACTAAGAGCTCCTACAATGAGCAGTTCTTC.

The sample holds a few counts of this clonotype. In DNA form, the CDR3 reads TGCCTAGCGGAGTACCAAGAGACCCAGTACTTC. Translated, it gives CLAEYQETQYF. V is TRBV20-1 and J is TRBJ2-5; 7 bases map to TRBD2. Germline CDR1 DFQATT, CDR2 SNEGSKA (reference sequence). The CDR3 sequence is 11 residues long.

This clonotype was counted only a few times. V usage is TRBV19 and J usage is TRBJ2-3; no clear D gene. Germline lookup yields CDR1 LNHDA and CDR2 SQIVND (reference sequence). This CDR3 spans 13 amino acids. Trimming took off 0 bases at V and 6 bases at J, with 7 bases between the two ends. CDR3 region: CASSIEFYDTQYF. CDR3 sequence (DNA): TGTGCCAGTAGTATAGAATTCTACGATACGCAGTATTTT. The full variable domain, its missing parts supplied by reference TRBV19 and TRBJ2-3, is DGGITQSPKYLFRKEGQNVTLSCEQNLNHDAMYWYRQDPGQGLRLIYYSQIVNDFQKGDIAEGYSVSREKKESFPLTVTSAQKNPTAFYLCASSIEFYDTQYFGPGTRLTVL.

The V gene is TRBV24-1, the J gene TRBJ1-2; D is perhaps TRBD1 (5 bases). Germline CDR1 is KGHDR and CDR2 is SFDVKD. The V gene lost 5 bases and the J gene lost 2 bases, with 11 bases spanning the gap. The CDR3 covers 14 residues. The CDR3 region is CATSAPGQNYGYTF. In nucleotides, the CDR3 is TGTGCCACCAGTGCCCCAGGGCAGAACTATGGCTACACCTTC.

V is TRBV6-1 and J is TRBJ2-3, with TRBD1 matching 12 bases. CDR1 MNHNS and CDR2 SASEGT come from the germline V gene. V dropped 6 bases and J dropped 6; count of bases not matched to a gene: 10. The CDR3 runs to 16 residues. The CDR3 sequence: CASRRPGTGGLDTQYF. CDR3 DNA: TGTGCCAGCAGACGTCCCGGGACAGGGGGCCTTGATACGCAGTATTTT.

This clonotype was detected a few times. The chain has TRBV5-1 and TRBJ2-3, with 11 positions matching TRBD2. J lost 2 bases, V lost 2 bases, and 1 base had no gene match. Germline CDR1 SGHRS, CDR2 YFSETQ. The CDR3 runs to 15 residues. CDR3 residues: CASSFSGRATDTQYF. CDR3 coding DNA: TGCGCCAGCAGCTTTAGCGGGAGGGCCACAGATACGCAGTATTTT.

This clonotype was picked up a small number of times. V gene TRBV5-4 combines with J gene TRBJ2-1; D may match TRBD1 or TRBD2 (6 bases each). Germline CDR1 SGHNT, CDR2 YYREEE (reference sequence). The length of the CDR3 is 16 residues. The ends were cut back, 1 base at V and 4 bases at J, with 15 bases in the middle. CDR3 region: CASSLPGAGQYNEQFF. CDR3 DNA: TGTGCCAGCAGCTTGCCGGGGGCGGGACAATACAATGAGCAGTTCTTC.

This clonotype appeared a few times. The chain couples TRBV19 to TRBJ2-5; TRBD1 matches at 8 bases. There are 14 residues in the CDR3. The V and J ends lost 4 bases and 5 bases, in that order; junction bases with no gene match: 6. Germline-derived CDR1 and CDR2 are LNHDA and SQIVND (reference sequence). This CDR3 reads CASSTRGTGETQYF. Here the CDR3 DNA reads TGTGCCAGTAGTACTCGGGGGACAGGCGAGACCCAGTACTTC. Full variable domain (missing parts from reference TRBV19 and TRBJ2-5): DGGITQSPKYLFRKEGQNVTLSCEQNLNHDAMYWYRQDPGQGLRLIYYSQIVNDFQKGDIAEGYSVSREKKESFPLTVTSAQKNPTAFYLCASSTRGTGETQYFGPGTRLLVL.

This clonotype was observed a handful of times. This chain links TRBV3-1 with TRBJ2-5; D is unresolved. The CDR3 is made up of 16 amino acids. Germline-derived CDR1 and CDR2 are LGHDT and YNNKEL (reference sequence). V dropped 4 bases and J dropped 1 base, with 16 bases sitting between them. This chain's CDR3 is CASSPLYSGIQETQYF. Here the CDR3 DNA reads TGTGCCAGCAGCCCTCTCTATAGTGGTATCCAAGAGACCCAGTACTTC.

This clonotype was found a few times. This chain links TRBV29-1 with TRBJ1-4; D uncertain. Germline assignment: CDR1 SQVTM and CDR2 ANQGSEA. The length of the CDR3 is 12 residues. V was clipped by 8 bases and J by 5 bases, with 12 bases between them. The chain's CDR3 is CSITARNEKLFF. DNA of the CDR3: TGCAGCATAACTGCTCGGAATGAAAAACTGTTTTTT. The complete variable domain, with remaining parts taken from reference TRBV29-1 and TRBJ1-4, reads SAVISQKPSRDICQRGTSLTIQCQVDSQVTMMFWYRQQPGQSLTLIATANQGSEATYESGFVIDKFPISRPNLTFSTLTVSNMSPEDSSIYLCSITARNEKLFFGSGTQLSVL.

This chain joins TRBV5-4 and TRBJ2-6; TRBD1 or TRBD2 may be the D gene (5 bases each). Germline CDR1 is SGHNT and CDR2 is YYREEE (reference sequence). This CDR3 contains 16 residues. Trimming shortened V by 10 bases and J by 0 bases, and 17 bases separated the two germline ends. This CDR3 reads CALRGTSSSGANVLTF. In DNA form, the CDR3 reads TGTGCCTTGAGAGGGACGTCCAGCTCTGGGGCCAACGTCCTGACTTTC.

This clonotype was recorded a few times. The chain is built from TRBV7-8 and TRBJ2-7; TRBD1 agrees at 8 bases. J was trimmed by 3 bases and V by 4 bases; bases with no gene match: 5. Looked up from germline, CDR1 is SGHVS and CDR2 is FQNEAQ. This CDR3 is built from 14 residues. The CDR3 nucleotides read TGTGCCAGCAGCTGGCGACAGGGGATCTACGAGCAGTACTTC. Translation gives CASSWRQGIYEQYF. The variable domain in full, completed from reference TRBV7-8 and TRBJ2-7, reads GAGVSQSPRYKVAKRGQDVALRCDPISGHVSLFWYQQALGQGPEFLTYFQNEAQLDKSGLPSDRFFAERPEGSVSTLKIQRTQQEDSAVYLCASSWRQGIYEQYFGPGTRLTVT.

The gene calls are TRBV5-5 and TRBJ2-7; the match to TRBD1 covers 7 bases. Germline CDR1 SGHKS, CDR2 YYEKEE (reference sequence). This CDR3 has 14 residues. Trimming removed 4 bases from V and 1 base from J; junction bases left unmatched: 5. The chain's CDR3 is CASSSWDSSYEQYF. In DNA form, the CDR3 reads TGTGCCAGCAGCAGCTGGGACAGTTCCTACGAGCAGTACTTC.

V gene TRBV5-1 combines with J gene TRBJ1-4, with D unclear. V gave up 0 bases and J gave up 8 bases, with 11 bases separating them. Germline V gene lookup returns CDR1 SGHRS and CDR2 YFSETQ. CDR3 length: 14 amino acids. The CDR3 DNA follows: TGCGCCAGCAGCTTGGGGGTTTCGGAAGAAAAACTGTTTTTT. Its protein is CASSLGVSEEKLFF.

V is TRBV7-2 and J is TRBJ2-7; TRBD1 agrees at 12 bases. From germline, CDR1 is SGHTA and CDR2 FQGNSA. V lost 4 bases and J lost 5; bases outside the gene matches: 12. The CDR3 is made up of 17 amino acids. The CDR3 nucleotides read TGTGCCAGCAGCTATTTTCGGAGGGGACAGGGGGCTAACGAGCAGTACTTC. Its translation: CASSYFRRGQGANEQYF.

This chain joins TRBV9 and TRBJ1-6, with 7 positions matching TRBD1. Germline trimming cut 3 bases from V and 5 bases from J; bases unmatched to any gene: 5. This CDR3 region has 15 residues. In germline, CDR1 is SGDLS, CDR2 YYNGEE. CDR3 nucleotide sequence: TGTGCCAGCAGCGGGACAGGTCTCAATAATTCACCCCTCCACTTT. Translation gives CASSGTGLNNSPLHF.

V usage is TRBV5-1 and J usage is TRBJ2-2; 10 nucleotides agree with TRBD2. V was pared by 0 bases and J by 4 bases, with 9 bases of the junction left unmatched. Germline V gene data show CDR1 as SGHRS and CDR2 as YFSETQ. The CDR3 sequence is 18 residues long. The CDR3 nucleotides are TGCGCCAGCAGCTTGGCCCTAGCGGGAGAGACAGGCACCGGGGAGCTGTTTTTT. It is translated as CASSLALAGETGTGELFF.

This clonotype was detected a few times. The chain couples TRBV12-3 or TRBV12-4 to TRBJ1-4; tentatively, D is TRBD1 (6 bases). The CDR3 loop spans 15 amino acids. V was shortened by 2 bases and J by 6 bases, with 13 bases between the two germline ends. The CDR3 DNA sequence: TGTGCCAGCAGTTTATCAGGGGCCGGTGATGAAAAACTGTTTTTT. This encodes CASSLSGAGDEKLFF.

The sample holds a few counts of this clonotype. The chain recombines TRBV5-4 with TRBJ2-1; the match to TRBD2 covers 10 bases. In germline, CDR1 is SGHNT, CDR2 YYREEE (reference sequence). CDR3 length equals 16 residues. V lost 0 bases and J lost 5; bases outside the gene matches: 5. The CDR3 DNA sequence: TGTGCCAGCAGCTTGGAAGTGCTAGCGGGAGACAATGAGCAGTTCTTC. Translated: CASSLEVLAGDNEQFF.

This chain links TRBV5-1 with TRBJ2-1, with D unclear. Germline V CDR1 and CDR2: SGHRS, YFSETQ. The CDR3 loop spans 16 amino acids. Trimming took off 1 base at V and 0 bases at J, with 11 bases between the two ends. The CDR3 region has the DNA TGCGCCAGCAGCTTGAATAGCTTCAGCTCCTACAATGAGCAGTTCTTC. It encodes CASSLNSFSSYNEQFF.

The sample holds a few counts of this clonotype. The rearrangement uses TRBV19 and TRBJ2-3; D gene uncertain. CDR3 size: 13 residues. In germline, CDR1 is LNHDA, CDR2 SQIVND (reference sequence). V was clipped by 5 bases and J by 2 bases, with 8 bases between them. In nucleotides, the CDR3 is TGTGCCAGTAGTTCAACGACCACAGATACGCAGTATTTT. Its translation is CASSSTTTDTQYF.